This T cell receptor (beta chain) appears in the sequencing data of a study of blood T cell repertoires in COVID-19. Germline V gives CDR1 SGHTA, CDR2 FQGNSA. V lost 1 base, J lost 3 bases, and 13 bases lay in between. The CDR3 runs 16 residues. Participant-given clinical history determined each cohort assignment. Cohort 3 donors counted as recovered after two negative PCRs, clearance, or resolved symptoms. Methods used by the authors: Researchers report that nucleated cell counts were estimated from reference gene primer amplification. TCRdb keeps only in-frame clones here, not all; method: immunoSEQ multiplex PCR. The DNA gave D and trimming, while V, J and clone size come from that table. Of approximately 380,000 clones in the sample, 88% are singletons; the top ten hold around 1.2%.

This TCR came from a woman aged 18 to 35 who had recovered from COVID-19. The chain joins TRBV7-2 to TRBJ1-5; a possible D gene is TRBD1 (6 bases). The source material was PBMCs or T cells enriched from blood (not recorded which). The CDR3 sequence is CASSLEQGRVNQPQHF. CDR3 sequence (DNA): TGTGCCAGCAGCTTAGAACAGGGACGGGTCAATCAGCCCCAGCATTTT.